A single sample gave rise to the 19 T cell receptor beta chains below, sequenced in a study of early T cells in non-severe SARS-CoV-2 infection. TCRdb used MiXCR to reprocess the 5' RACE reads, holding one entry per CDR3 protein. Of tens of thousands of distinct CDR3 sequences listed, around 14% are singletons. The material sequenced was whole blood. The receptor source for this set is an adult who was a healthcare worker with PCR-confirmed SARS-CoV-2 infection or an uninfected control (not recorded which).

This clonotype was observed a few times. The chain links TRBV4-1 to TRBJ2-5; no clear D. Trimming removed 0 bases at V and 1 base at J, with 18 bases between. This CDR3 spans 18 amino acids. The germline gives CDR1 MGHRA, CDR2 YSYEKL. The CDR3 region is CASSQDQLRTAVQETQYF. In DNA form, the CDR3 reads TGCGCCAGCAGCCAAGATCAATTACGCACAGCCGTCCAAGAGACCCAGTACTTC.

At least ten counts were recorded for this clonotype. V usage is TRBV7-9 and J usage is TRBJ1-4, with D uncertain. Trimming pared 4 bases from V and 0 bases from J, leaving 9 bases between. The length of the CDR3 is 15 residues. Germline CDR1 is SEHNR and CDR2 is FQNEAQ (reference sequence). The CDR3: CASSSLKATNEKLFF. Here the CDR3 DNA reads TGTGCCAGCAGCTCCCTCAAAGCAACTAATGAAAAACTGTTTTTT.

This clonotype was observed a handful of times. The chain combines TRBV7-2 with TRBJ1-2; TRBD1 might be the D (5 bases). Germline CDR1 SGHTA, CDR2 FQGNSA. The CDR3 runs to 14 residues. V lost 1 base and J lost 4, with 10 bases in between. The CDR3 is CASSLGGGSYGYTF. CDR3 bases: TGTGCCAGCAGCTTAGGGGGCGGGAGCTATGGCTACACCTTC.

This clonotype was seen ten or more times. The chain combines TRBV6-1 with TRBJ1-6; the match to TRBD1 covers 7 bases. The germline CDR1 and CDR2 sequences are MNHNS and SASEGT. V lost 2 bases and J lost 7; bases outside the gene matches: 8. The CDR3 totals 16 residues. CDR3 DNA sequence: TGTGCCAGCAGTGAATTTACAGGGGCTGGGAATTCACCCCTCCACTTT. It encodes CASSEFTGAGNSPLHF.

Many counts were recorded for this clonotype. This CDR3 reads CASSPTGTVSNYGYTF. CDR3 bases: TGTGCCAGCAGCCCGACCGGGACCGTTTCTAACTATGGCTACACCTTC. V and J are TRBV2 and TRBJ1-2, with D possibly TRBD1 on 5 matching bases. The germline gives CDR1 SNHLY, CDR2 FYNNEI. Trimming removed 6 bases from V and 0 bases from J, with 17 bases in between. The CDR3 contains 16 residues.

This clonotype is medium-sized (0.01 to 0.1%) within its sample. The chain uses TRBV6-1 and TRBJ2-2; TRBD2 matches 14 bases. V shed 6 bases, J shed 6 bases, and the junction held 3 bases outside the gene matches. The CDR3 runs to 15 residues. Germline CDR1 is MNHNS and CDR2 is SASEGT. In DNA form, the CDR3 reads TGTGCCAGCAGAGCGGGACTAGCGGGAGCCGGGGAGCTGTTTTTT. Protein: CASRAGLAGAGELFF.

This clonotype was detected many times. The conserved phenylalanine or tryptophan normally closing the CDR3 is absent here, so this likely arose from a read error. Because the CDR3's place on the DNA is in doubt, the DNA is left out and the CDR3 is given as listed by TCRdb. This chain links TRBV28 with TRBJ2-7; TRBD2, as called in the table, went unchecked against the DNA. Germline values: CDR1 MDHEN, CDR2 SYDVKM. The CDR3 is made up of 12 amino acids, end residues included. The CDR3 region is CASGLSSGRLLI.

This clonotype occurred many times. The J gene is TRBJ1-4, the V gene TRBV2; 10 positions agree with TRBD1. The CDR3 consists of 14 residues. Per the germline V gene, CDR1 is SNHLY and CDR2 is FYNNEI. Trimming at V came to 5 bases and at J to 7 bases, leaving 4 bases not matched to a gene. This CDR3 reads CASSRDRGSEKLFF. The CDR3 nucleotides read TGTGCCAGCAGTCGGGACAGGGGTAGTGAAAAACTGTTTTTT.

The chain recombines TRBV5-1 with TRBJ2-7; possibly TRBD1 or TRBD2 for D (5 bases each). In germline, CDR1 is SGHRS, CDR2 YFSETQ. The V and J ends lost 0 bases and 1 base respectively, with 11 bases between them. CDR3 length: 15 amino acids. The CDR3 spells CASSLGGAKSYEQYF. The CDR3 nucleotides are TGCGCCAGCAGCTTGGGAGGGGCGAAATCCTACGAGCAGTACTTC. Combining the CDR3 with reference TRBV5-1 and TRBJ2-7 gives the whole variable domain KAGVTQTPRYLIKTRGQQVTLSCSPISGHRSVSWYQQTPGQGLQFLFEYFSETQRNKGNFPGRFSGRQFSNSRSEMNVSTLELGDSALYLCASSLGGAKSYEQYFGPGTRLTVT.

This clonotype was recorded only once. The V call is TRBV7-8, the J call TRBJ2-4, with 11 bases that match TRBD1. Trimming at V came to 5 bases and at J to 1 base, leaving 4 bases not matched to a gene. Germline assignment: CDR1 SGHVS and CDR2 FQNEAQ. The CDR3 sequence is 16 residues long. The CDR3 here is CASSIGQGAAKNIQYF. CDR3 in DNA: TGTGCCAGCAGCATAGGACAGGGGGCGGCCAAAAACATTCAGTACTTC.

The genes are TRBV7-9 and TRBJ2-7; D may be TRBD2 (6 bases). The V and J ends lost 5 bases and 6 bases respectively, with 17 bases between them. CDR1 is SEHNR, CDR2 FQNEAQ, per germline (reference sequence). The CDR3 covers 14 residues. The CDR3 protein is CASSPPVRLGEQYF. CDR3 nucleotides: TGTGCCAGCAGCCCCCCCGTTAGACTAGGCGAGCAGTACTTC.

This clonotype was seen a few times. This chain joins TRBV18 and TRBJ1-2; TRBD1 agrees at 12 bases. CDR3 size: 17 residues. CDR1 is KGHSH and CDR2 is LQKENI in the germline V gene. The V and J ends lost 3 bases and 4 bases, in that order; junction bases with no gene match: 9. The CDR3 protein is CASSPGTGGLQGYGYTF. The CDR3 bases are TGTGCCAGCTCACCTGGGACAGGGGGCCTCCAGGGCTATGGCTACACCTTC.

This clonotype was recorded many times. The rearrangement joins TRBV5-5 to TRBJ1-1; the D is unclear. Per germline, CDR1 SGHKS and CDR2 YYEKEE (reference sequence). The V end lost 0 bases, the J end lost 0 bases, and 9 bases lay between the germline ends. The CDR3 is 15 amino acids. The DNA of the CDR3 is TGTGCCAGCAGCTTGGTAACGGTCATGAACACTGAAGCTTTCTTT. This translates into CASSLVTVMNTEAFF.

At least ten counts were recorded for this clonotype. The chain is built from TRBV5-1 and TRBJ2-5, with D possibly being TRBD1 or TRBD2 (5 bases each). V shed 3 bases and J shed 1 base, with 10 bases lying between them. The CDR3 runs 14 residues. The germline V gene has CDR1 SGHRS and CDR2 YFSETQ. In DNA, the CDR3 is TGCGCCAGCAGCTACCGGGACGCCCAAGAGACCCAGTACTTC. Translation gives CASSYRDAQETQYF.

Here the CDR3 DNA reads TGTGCCAGCAGTTTAACAGGAGGTGGAAACACCATATATTTT. It yields the protein CASSLTGGGNTIYF. This sequence joins TRBV6-5 and TRBJ1-3; maybe TRBD1 (5 bases). Germline CDR1 MNHEY, CDR2 SVGAGI. The CDR3 extends over 14 amino acids. Trimming removed 4 bases from V and 3 bases from J, with 10 bases in between.

This clonotype was picked up a small number of times. The chain employs TRBV5-1 and TRBJ2-7, with 9 bases that match TRBD2. V shed 0 bases and J 3 bases; nucleotides not matched to a gene: 4. There are 15 residues in the CDR3. The germline CDR1 and CDR2 sequences are SGHRS and YFSETQ. The CDR3 DNA is TGCGCCAGCAGCTTGGAGGGGACTAGCAGCTACGAGCAGTACTTC. This sequence encodes CASSLEGTSSYEQYF.

This clonotype occurred a few times. The genes are TRBV20-1 and TRBJ2-1; D is ambiguous. V was shortened by 5 bases and J by 8 bases, with 10 bases between the two germline ends. This CDR3 is built from 11 residues. Germline V CDR1 and CDR2: DFQATT, SNEGSKA (reference sequence). The CDR3 protein is CSAPLNYEQFF. The DNA of the CDR3 is TGCAGTGCTCCCCTCAACTATGAGCAGTTCTTC.

The table lists this clonotype with many counts. The V gene is TRBV20-1, the J gene TRBJ2-5; 12 bases are a match to TRBD2. Germline V gene data show CDR1 as DFQATT and CDR2 as SNEGSKA (reference sequence). V dropped 4 bases and J dropped 5; count of bases not matched to a gene: 11. The CDR3 covers 16 residues. This chain's CDR3 is CSATIPSGRAWETQYF. The DNA of the CDR3 is TGCAGTGCTACCATCCCTAGCGGGAGGGCCTGGGAGACCCAGTACTTC.

This chain links TRBV18 with TRBJ1-6; the match to TRBD1 covers 9 bases. CDR3 length equals 16 residues. Germline V gene lookup returns CDR1 KGHSH and CDR2 LQKENI. The V and J ends lost 6 bases and 10 bases, in that order; junction bases with no gene match: 13. The DNA for the CDR3 is TGTGCCAGCTCCCCAACGCGGGGACAGGGCATATCACCCCTCCACTTT. Its protein product is CASSPTRGQGISPLHF. The full variable domain, in which reference TRBV18 and TRBJ1-6 provide the parts outside the CDR3, is NAGVMQNPRHLVRRRGQEARLRCSPMKGHSHVYWYRQLPEEGLKFMVYLQKENIIDESGMPKERFSAEFPKEGPSILRIQQVVRGDSAAYFCASSPTRGQGISPLHFGNGTRLTVT.